This TCR beta chain was identified during a study of cytomegalovirus exposure and HLA in healthy donors. Researchers ran the PCR with 60 Vbeta and 13 Jbeta primers. The authors' processing: About 10 million shared chains were among about 80 million unique TCR beta chains counted in a later analysis. Repertoires were generated with immunoSEQ multiplex PCR, while TCRdb's copy carries only in-frame clones and drops some. The DNA was the basis for D and trimming; V, J and clone size are from that table. The data show more than 110,000 clones, under 80% seen once. The V gene's germline CDR1 is KGHSH and CDR2 LQKENI. The CDR3 runs 15 residues. V trimming: 6 bases; J trimming: 1 base; junction bases outside the gene matches: 8. Study results and limitations: Specificity for CMV antigens was confirmed in vitro for three of the CMV-associated chains. There were under 200 TCR beta chains listed as cytomegalovirus-associated.

Every donor was a healthy person donating bone marrow. Points on this clone: Its specificity is not known.

The sample was PBMCs. The V gene is TRBV18, the J gene TRBJ1-1; 7 bases map to TRBD1. This receptor was taken from a woman in her forties or fifties in good health and CMV-seropositive. CDR3 DNA sequence: TGTGCCAGCTCGATCCAGGGGGAATGGAACACTGAAGCTTTCTTT. Its protein is CASSIQGEWNTEAFF.